The next 30 T cell receptor beta chains were all read from a single sample in a study of Graves' ophthalmopathy and Graves' hyperthyroidism. The authors amplified TCR beta CDR3 regions from RNA transcripts. HTBI primers primed a first-round RT-PCR, and a second-round multiplex PCR followed. A single record per CDR3 protein comes from TCRdb applying MiXCR to the multiplex PCR reads. The table records about 210,000 distinct CDR3 sequences, 25% to 35% of them present only once. Sequenced input: peripheral blood. These TCRs come from a man aged 50 to 59 with Graves' ophthalmopathy.

The table lists this clonotype with many counts. This chain joins TRBV28 and TRBJ2-7; a possible D gene is TRBD2 (6 bases). Trimming stripped 4 bases from V and 7 bases from J, with 14 bases between. Germline CDR1 reads MDHEN; CDR2 reads SYDVKM. CDR3 length: 13 amino acids. CDR3 bases: TGTGCCAGCAGTTCCGGGACTCTCTTGGAGCAGTACTTC. Translating gives CASSSGTLLEQYF.

V gene TRBV28 combines with J gene TRBJ2-5, with no clear D. The germline gives CDR1 MDHEN, CDR2 SYDVKM. V was clipped by 1 base and J by 6 bases, with 9 bases between them. The CDR3 loop spans 13 amino acids. Here the CDR3 reads CASSLLVGKTQYF. The CDR3 bases are TGTGCCAGCAGTTTATTGGTAGGGAAGACCCAGTACTTC.

The chain has TRBV6-5 and TRBJ1-1, with D tentatively TRBD1 (5 bases). Germline CDR1 reads MNHEY; CDR2 reads SVGAGI. The CDR3 is 15 residues long. The germline V and J ends were trimmed by 2 bases and 6 bases, with 16 bases remaining between them. CDR3 amino acids: CASSYGAQRGAEAFF. The CDR3 nucleotides are TGTGCCAGCAGTTACGGAGCTCAAAGGGGTGCTGAAGCTTTCTTT.

The table lists this clonotype with many counts. The chain joins TRBV9 to TRBJ1-6; TRBD1 is a possible D gene (5 bases). The CDR3 extends over 14 amino acids. With 5 bases removed from V and 6 bases from J, the gap between germline ends came to 12 bases. Germline CDR1 reads SGDLS; CDR2 reads YYNGEE. The CDR3, as DNA: TGTGCCAGCAGTCCCCTTGGGGCTAATTCACCCCTCCACTTT. It specifies CASSPLGANSPLHF. Full variable domain (outside the CDR3, taken from reference TRBV9 and TRBJ1-6): DSGVTQTPKHLITATGQRVTLRCSPRSGDLSVYWYQQSLDQGLQFLIQYYNGEERAKGNILERFSAQQFPDLHSELNLSSLELGDSALYFCASSPLGANSPLHFGNGTRLTVT.

This clonotype was counted ten times or more. The chain joins TRBV7-2 to TRBJ2-7; 11 bases line up with TRBD2. The CDR3 has 16 residues. Germline V lookup: CDR1 SGHTA, CDR2 FQGNSA. The trim removed 1 base at V and 6 bases at J, leaving 8 bases unmatched. This CDR3 reads CASSLERLAGGREQYF. DNA for the CDR3: TGTGCCAGCAGCTTAGAGAGGCTAGCGGGAGGACGCGAGCAGTACTTC.

This clonotype was seen many times. J is TRBJ2-7 and V is TRBV28, with TRBD2 matching 14 bases. This CDR3 contains 15 residues. From germline, CDR1 is MDHEN and CDR2 SYDVKM. Germline trimming cut 5 bases from V and 3 bases from J; bases unmatched to any gene: 3. The CDR3, as DNA: TGTGCCAGCAGTCTGACTAGCGGGAGGGTCTACGAGCAGTACTTC. Encoded protein: CASSLTSGRVYEQYF.

Ten or more counts support this clonotype. This sequence joins TRBV6-2 or TRBV6-3 and TRBJ2-7, with a tentative D call TRBD1 (6 bases). The CDR3 consists of 14 residues. The germline V and J ends were trimmed by 6 bases and 4 bases, with 16 bases remaining between them. Germline V gene sequence: CDR1 MNHEY, CDR2 SVGEGT. Written as DNA, the CDR3 is TGTGCCAGCAGATTTGCCGTACAGGGTTACGAGCAGTACTTC. Protein sequence: CASRFAVQGYEQYF.

This chain joins TRBV12-3 or TRBV12-4 and TRBJ2-7; D not resolved. Trimming shortened V by 6 bases and J by 7 bases, and 10 bases separated the two germline ends. The CDR3 sequence is 11 residues long. The CDR3 spells CASSHSGEQYF. CDR3 DNA sequence: TGTGCCAGCAGCCATTCCGGAGAGCAGTACTTC.

This clonotype was counted ten times or more. V and J are TRBV27 and TRBJ2-7; a weak D match, TRBD1 (6 bases). The CDR3 is made up of 14 amino acids. The germline gives CDR1 MNHEY, CDR2 SMNVEV (reference sequence). V was trimmed by 6 bases and J by 3 bases, leaving 15 bases between them. The CDR3 reads CASSRIGTLYEQYF. CDR3 in DNA: TGTGCCAGCAGCCGGATCGGGACACTCTACGAGCAGTACTTC.

This clonotype was observed at least ten times. The J gene is TRBJ2-7, the V gene TRBV28, with TRBD1 matching 10 bases. The CDR3 runs to 16 residues. The V gene end was trimmed by 2 bases and the J gene end by 4 bases; junction bases not matched to a gene: 8. Germline CDR1 is MDHEN and CDR2 is SYDVKM. The DNA for the CDR3 is TGTGCCAGCAGTTTAGGAGGCGGACAGGGGGTTTACGAGCAGTACTTC. This sequence encodes CASSLGGGQGVYEQYF.

This clonotype came up once. The chain combines TRBV5-1 with TRBJ1-1; D unresolved. Per germline, CDR1 SGHRS and CDR2 YFSETQ. This CDR3 has 14 residues. V gave up 0 bases and J gave up 2 bases, with 8 bases separating them. CDR3 region: CASSLVPINTEAFF. In nucleotides, the CDR3 is TGCGCCAGCAGCTTGGTGCCGATAAACACTGAAGCTTTCTTT.

This clonotype was recorded at least ten times. This rearrangement joins TRBV14 to TRBJ1-5; the D is unclear. The CDR3 is made up of 15 amino acids. Germline lookup yields CDR1 SGHDN and CDR2 FVKESK. V lost 5 bases, J lost 3 bases, and 14 bases lay in between. In DNA form, the CDR3 reads TGTGCCAGCAGCACCCGGGTGAGGATCAATCAGCCCCAGCATTTT. Amino acids: CASSTRVRINQPQHF. Full variable domain (rest looked up from reference TRBV14 and TRBJ1-5): EAGVTQFPSHSVIEKGQTVTLRCDPISGHDNLYWYRRVMGKEIKFLLHFVKESKQDESGMPNNRFLAERTGGTYSTLKVQPAELEDSGVYFCASSTRVRINQPQHFGDGTRLSIL.

This clonotype was detected ten times or more. V and J are TRBV28 and TRBJ2-5; 11 bases are a match to TRBD2. V shed 2 bases, J shed 4 bases, and the junction held 3 bases outside the gene matches. The CDR3 length is 15 residues. Germline CDR1 reads MDHEN; CDR2 reads SYDVKM. The CDR3 coding sequence is TGTGCCAGCAGTTTACCCCTAGCGGGAGGAGAGACCCAGTACTTC. It encodes CASSLPLAGGETQYF.

CDR3 amino acids: CASRSTKAGLTLREQYF. The CDR3 nucleotides read TGTGCCAGCAGATCGACCAAAGCGGGACTAACTTTACGGGAGCAGTACTTC. The J gene is TRBJ2-7, the V gene TRBV6-2 or TRBV6-3, with TRBD2 matching over 7 bases. Germline values: CDR1 MNHEY, CDR2 SVGEGT. The CDR3 totals 17 residues. The V and J ends lost 6 bases and 7 bases, in that order; junction bases with no gene match: 21.

The sample holds many counts of this clonotype. The chain recombines TRBV6-2 or TRBV6-3 with TRBJ2-5; 13 nucleotides line up with TRBD2. V shed 2 bases and J 2 bases; nucleotides not matched to a gene: 8. In germline, CDR1 is MNHEY, CDR2 SVGEGT. The CDR3 totals 18 residues. CDR3 bases: TGTGCCAGCAGTTACCACCGGACTAGCGGGAGAGATCAAGAGACCCAGTACTTC. The encoded protein is CASSYHRTSGRDQETQYF.

The V call is TRBV12-5, the J call TRBJ2-5, with D possibly matching TRBD1 (5 bases). V lost 7 bases, J lost 4 bases, and 13 bases lay in between. Germline V gives CDR1 LGHNT, CDR2 FRNRAP. The CDR3 loop spans 13 amino acids. The CDR3, as DNA: TGTGCTAGTGTTCAGGGTACCGGAGAGACCCAGTACTTC. Protein: CASVQGTGETQYF. Together with reference TRBV12-5 and TRBJ2-5, the CDR3 gives the full variable domain: DARVTQTPRHKVTEMGQEVTMRCQPILGHNTVFWYRQTMMQGLELLAYFRNRAPLDDSGMPKDRFSAEMPDATLATLKIQPSEPRDSAVYFCASVQGTGETQYFGPGTRLLVL.

This clonotype was counted many times. The chain recombines TRBV5-1 with TRBJ1-5; D might be TRBD1 (6 bases). V gave up 1 base and J gave up 5 bases, with 16 bases separating them. The germline gives CDR1 SGHRS, CDR2 YFSETQ. The CDR3 is 16 amino acids. CDR3: CASSLFGDTPDQPQHF. The CDR3 nucleotides read TGCGCCAGCAGCTTGTTTGGGGACACACCAGATCAGCCCCAGCATTTT.

The chain uses TRBV12-3 or TRBV12-4 and TRBJ1-3; D uncertain. The V end lost 1 base, the J end lost 3 bases, and 7 bases lay between the germline ends. The CDR3 sequence is 14 residues long. As DNA, the CDR3 is TGTGCCAGCAGTTTAGGGAGGGTTGGAAACACCATATATTTT. Encoded protein: CASSLGRVGNTIYF.

This clonotype was observed many times. This sequence joins TRBV6-1 and TRBJ1-5; D unclear. The germline gives CDR1 MNHNS, CDR2 SASEGT. V lost 3 bases to trimming and J lost 5 bases, with 8 bases between them. This CDR3 spans 13 amino acids. The CDR3 loop is CASSDRRDQPQHF. As DNA, the CDR3 is TGTGCCAGCAGTGATCGGCGCGATCAGCCCCAGCATTTT.

This clonotype was observed at least ten times. The gene calls are TRBV27 and TRBJ2-7, with D tentatively TRBD2 (5 bases). Germline V gives CDR1 MNHEY, CDR2 SMNVEV (reference sequence). The length of the CDR3 is 14 residues. Trimming shortened V by 4 bases and J by 0 bases, and 10 bases separated the two germline ends. CDR3 in amino acids: CASSSGLSSYEQYF. Written as DNA, the CDR3 is TGTGCCAGCAGTTCGGGATTGAGCTCCTACGAGCAGTACTTC.

This clonotype was detected ten times or more. This sequence joins TRBV3-1 and TRBJ2-2; D is undetermined. The CDR3 runs 13 residues. Germline CDR1 reads LGHDT; CDR2 reads YNNKEL (reference sequence). The germline V and J ends were trimmed by 1 base and 1 base, with 1 base remaining between them. The CDR3 here is CASSQVNTGELFF. The CDR3 DNA reads as TGTGCCAGCAGCCAAGTGAACACCGGGGAGCTGTTTTTT.

This clonotype was recorded at least ten times. The chain combines TRBV28 with TRBJ2-7; a possible D gene is TRBD2 (7 bases). Germline CDR1 MDHEN, CDR2 SYDVKM. V lost 5 bases, J lost 2 bases, and 13 bases lay in between. The CDR3 loop spans 14 amino acids. CDR3 region: CASSPPGGPYEQYF. The CDR3 DNA follows: TGTGCCAGCAGTCCGCCGGGGGGCCCCTACGAGCAGTACTTC.

This clonotype was seen ten or more times. This chain links TRBV6-4 with TRBJ2-2, with 8 bases matching TRBD2. With 5 bases clipped from V and 3 bases from J, the junction kept 17 bases outside the gene matches. CDR1 and CDR2 (germline): MRHNA, SNTAGT. The CDR3 has 19 residues. The CDR3 loop is CASSQTNKAGELYTGELFF. CDR3 DNA: TGTGCCAGCAGTCAAACAAACAAAGCGGGAGAGTTATACACCGGGGAGCTGTTTTTT.

This clonotype was counted ten times or more. V is TRBV15 and J is TRBJ2-5; a possible D gene is TRBD1 (5 bases). Trimming left V 3 bases short and J 5 bases short, with 19 bases between. The V gene's germline CDR1 is LNHNV and CDR2 YYDKDF (reference sequence). This CDR3 comprises 16 residues. The CDR3 here is CATSSRKDTARETQYF. CDR3 coding DNA: TGTGCCACCAGCAGCCGAAAGGACACCGCCAGGGAGACCCAGTACTTC.

This sequence joins TRBV20-1 and TRBJ2-7; 14 positions agree with TRBD2. V trimming: 2 bases; J trimming: 4 bases; junction bases outside the gene matches: 4. Germline V gene data show CDR1 as DFQATT and CDR2 as SNEGSKA (reference sequence). CDR3 length equals 15 residues. CDR3 region: CSARRLAGGAYEQYF. As DNA, the CDR3 is TGCAGTGCTAGAAGACTAGCGGGGGGGGCATACGAGCAGTACTTC.

This clonotype was found many times. The gene calls are TRBV28 and TRBJ2-5, with a possible D match to TRBD1 (7 bases). V shed 6 bases and J shed 4 bases, with 15 bases lying between them. The CDR3 covers 14 residues. Per the germline V gene, CDR1 is MDHEN and CDR2 is SYDVKM. CDR3 in amino acids: CASRIQGGGETQYF. The CDR3 coding sequence is TGTGCCAGCAGAATTCAGGGGGGTGGAGAGACCCAGTACTTC.

The rearrangement links TRBV12-3 or TRBV12-4 to TRBJ1-1; TRBD1 agrees at 9 bases. V shed 1 base, J shed 5 bases, and the junction held 14 bases outside the gene matches. The CDR3 is 18 amino acids. The CDR3 loop is CASSLDGPFKDRGTEAFF. In DNA, the CDR3 is TGTGCCAGCAGTTTAGACGGGCCGTTTAAAGACAGGGGGACTGAAGCTTTCTTT.

At least ten counts were recorded for this clonotype. The chain employs TRBV15 and TRBJ2-7; D gene ambiguous. The germline V gene encodes CDR1 LNHNV and CDR2 YYDKDF (reference sequence). The CDR3 spans 15 residues. V lost 5 bases to trimming and J lost 4 bases, with 18 bases between them. CDR3 amino acids: CATSPDRAVRYEQYF. The CDR3 region has the DNA TGTGCCACCAGCCCGGACCGGGCGGTGAGGTACGAGCAGTACTTC.

There are many counts of this clonotype. J is TRBJ1-2 and V is TRBV4-3, with TRBD1 as a possible D gene (6 bases). Germline V lookup: CDR1 LGHNA, CDR2 YSLEER. The CDR3 is 15 residues long. V dropped 0 bases and J dropped 6 bases, with 14 bases sitting between them. The CDR3 loop reads CASSQEVTGAHGYTF. CDR3 nucleotide sequence: TGCGCCAGCAGCCAAGAGGTGACGGGGGCGCATGGCTACACCTTC.

The CDR3 nucleotides are TGTGCCAGCAGGGGAGCGGGCTCTAACTATGGCTACACCTTC. It encodes CASRGAGSNYGYTF. The chain links TRBV7-2 to TRBJ1-2; the D is unclear. Per germline, CDR1 SGHTA and CDR2 FQGNSA. The CDR3 loop spans 14 amino acids. The germline V and J ends were trimmed by 6 bases and 0 bases, with 11 bases remaining between them.